The 20 T cell receptor beta chains below were found in one sample sequenced in a study of blood T cell repertoires in COVID-19. Method: immunoSEQ multiplex PCR; TCRdb's copy keeps in-frame clones and lacks some. The sample shows approximately 100,000 clones, 80% to 90% of them seen only once. Sequences were obtained from peripheral blood. These receptors all come from a man between 60 and 75 years old with acute or convalescent COVID-19.

The V call is TRBV6-6, the J call TRBJ1-2; 8 bases match TRBD1. The V segment lost 6 bases and the J segment 4 bases; nucleotides outside the gene matches: 7. The CDR3 contains 14 residues. The germline V gene has CDR1 MNHNY and CDR2 SVGAGI (reference sequence). The CDR3 is CASSNRTGIYGYTF. CDR3 nucleotide sequence: TGTGCCAGCAGCAACCGGACAGGGATCTATGGCTACACCTTC.

The CDR3 region is CASSPFTLGEKLFF. CDR3 nucleotide sequence: TGTGCCAGCAGTCCGTTTACCCTCGGTGAAAAACTGTTTTTT. The chain combines TRBV28 with TRBJ1-4; D call uncertain. Germline values: CDR1 MDHEN, CDR2 SYDVKM. Between the trimmed V and J ends, which lost 5 bases and 7 bases, there was a span of 14 bases. This CDR3 region has 14 residues. Combining the CDR3 with reference TRBV28 and TRBJ1-4 gives the whole variable domain DVKVTQSSRYLVKRTGEKVFLECVQDMDHENMFWYRQDPGLGLRLIYFSYDVKMKEKGDIPEGYSVSREKKERFSLILESASTNQTSMYLCASSPFTLGEKLFFGSGTQLSVL.

The chain recombines TRBV6-5 with TRBJ2-7, with 9 nucleotides matching TRBD1. Germline trimming cut 6 bases from V and 2 bases from J; bases unmatched to any gene: 8. Germline assignment: CDR1 MNHEY and CDR2 SVGAGI. This CDR3 spans 15 amino acids. CDR3 sequence: CASSGRTGVTYEQYV. CDR3 DNA sequence: TGTGCCAGCAGCGGTCGGACAGGGGTGACCTACGAGCAGTACGTC.

This chain links TRBV14 with TRBJ2-3, with a possible D match to TRBD1 (6 bases). CDR1 is SGHDN and CDR2 is FVKESK in the germline V gene. Trimming removed 1 base from V and 3 bases from J, with 14 bases in between. CDR3 size: 16 residues. The CDR3 nucleotides read TGTGCCAGCAGCCAAGTCTCAGGGGCGCGAACAGATACGCAGTATTTT. It codes for CASSQVSGARTDTQYF.

V is TRBV9 and J is TRBJ1-2; D perhaps matches TRBD1 (5 bases). Germline lookup yields CDR1 SGDLS and CDR2 YYNGEE. The germline V and J ends were trimmed by 2 bases and 7 bases, with 24 bases remaining between them. The CDR3 extends over 17 amino acids. The CDR3 is CASSVGSNMGGVRGYTF. As DNA, the CDR3 is TGTGCCAGCAGCGTGGGGTCCAACATGGGGGGTGTTCGTGGCTACACCTTC. Complete variable domain (other parts from reference TRBV9 and TRBJ1-2): DSGVTQTPKHLITATGQRVTLRCSPRSGDLSVYWYQQSLDQGLQFLIQYYNGEERAKGNILERFSAQQFPDLHSELNLSSLELGDSALYFCASSVGSNMGGVRGYTFGSGTRLTVV.

This clone was counted a few times. This chain joins TRBV7-2 and TRBJ1-1; 9 bases agree with TRBD1. The CDR3 runs to 16 residues. CDR1 and CDR2 (germline): SGHTA, FQGNSA. The V segment lost 4 bases and the J segment 4 bases; nucleotides outside the gene matches: 10. The CDR3 sequence: CASSSSRRTGVTEAFF. As DNA, the CDR3 is TGTGCCAGCAGCTCCTCTCGTAGGACAGGGGTCACTGAAGCTTTCTTT.

The rearrangement uses TRBV9 and TRBJ1-2; the D is unclear. The germline V gene encodes CDR1 SGDLS and CDR2 YYNGEE. V gave up 4 bases and J gave up 8 bases, with 9 bases separating them. The CDR3 loop spans 11 amino acids. The CDR3 reads CASSTGVGYTF. CDR3 DNA sequence: TGTGCCAGCAGCACCGGTGTGGGCTACACCTTC.

A single count supports this clone. The chain joins TRBV6-6 to TRBJ2-1; 10 positions match TRBD1. The CDR3 runs 20 residues. The germline gives CDR1 MNHNY, CDR2 SVGAGI (reference sequence). Unmatched junction bases numbered 19, after V lost 6 bases and J lost 2 bases. The DNA of the CDR3 is TGTGCCAGCAGCTTCGCACCGGGACAGGGGCTTTTGACGACCTACAATGAGCAGTTCTTC. It yields the protein CASSFAPGQGLLTTYNEQFF.

V is TRBV28 and J is TRBJ1-2; the D gene is possibly TRBD1 (6 bases). Germline CDR1 and CDR2: MDHEN and SYDVKM. Trimming took 3 bases from V and 5 from J, leaving 19 bases between them. CDR3 length equals 16 residues. CDR3 DNA sequence: TGTGCCAGCAGTTTTCGAGATGGCAGGGGCTGGTATGGCTACACCTTC. It specifies CASSFRDGRGWYGYTF.

The chain is built from TRBV28 and TRBJ1-1, with 9 bases fitting TRBD1. Germline assignment: CDR1 MDHEN and CDR2 SYDVKM. V was clipped by 5 bases and J by 5 bases; unmatched bases: 12. The CDR3 consists of 16 residues. This CDR3 reads CASSPGQGFLFTEAFF. In nucleotides, the CDR3 is TGTGCCAGCAGTCCAGGACAGGGGTTTCTTTTTACTGAAGCTTTCTTT.

The J gene is TRBJ2-7, the V gene TRBV7-6, with TRBD2 as a possible D gene (5 bases). Trimming took 5 bases from V and 2 from J, leaving 16 bases between them. Germline loops: CDR1 SGHVS, CDR2 FNYEAQ. This CDR3 is 15 amino acids long. CDR3 DNA sequence: TGTGCCAGCAGCCCAGACGGGGATGGGACCTACGAGCAGTACTTC. Protein sequence: CASSPDGDGTYEQYF. The variable domain in full, with the rest retrieved from reference TRBV7-6 and TRBJ2-7, is GAGVSQSPRYKVTKRGQDVALRCDPISGHVSLYWYRQALGQGPEFLTYFNYEAQQDKSGLPNDRFSAERPEGSISTLTIQRTEQRDSAMYRCASSPDGDGTYEQYFGPGTRLTVT.

This clone occurred a few times. The gene calls are TRBV10-3 and TRBJ1-5; D ambiguous. The CDR3 contains 13 residues. Germline CDR1 is ENHRY and CDR2 is SYGVKD. V dropped 3 bases and J dropped 7 bases, with 10 bases sitting between them. Written as DNA, the CDR3 is TGTGCCATCAGTGAATTCGAGGCACAGCCCCAGCATTTT. Amino acid sequence: CAISEFEAQPQHF.

This chain joins TRBV6-5 and TRBJ2-1, with D unresolved. The V gene's germline CDR1 is MNHEY and CDR2 SVGAGI. V shed 4 bases and J shed 12 bases, with 10 bases lying between them. This CDR3 spans 11 amino acids. For the CDR3, the DNA is TGTGCCAGCAGTTCAAAGCTGCGGCAGTTCTTC. Its translation is CASSSKLRQFF.

DNA for the CDR3: TGTGCCAGCAGTCTGACAGCGTTCAATGAGCAGTTCTTC. Translated: CASSLTAFNEQFF. The chain links TRBV2 to TRBJ2-1, with D perhaps matching TRBD1 (5 bases). V gave up 5 bases and J gave up 6 bases, with 11 bases separating them. The germline CDR1 and CDR2 sequences are SNHLY and FYNNEI. The CDR3 totals 13 residues.

This clone turned up a few times. The chain uses TRBV3-1 (or the pseudogene TRBV3-2) and TRBJ2-6; possible D gene TRBD2, 6 bases. The V end was cut by 0 bases, the J end by 4 bases, with 22 bases between. The CDR3 spans 20 residues. The germline V gene has CDR1 LGHDT and CDR2 YNNKEL (reference sequence). The CDR3 region is CASSQDRPAGGRLGANVLTF. Here the CDR3 DNA reads TGTGCCAGCAGCCAAGATCGCCCAGCTGGGGGGAGGCTCGGGGCCAACGTCCTGACTTTC.

V usage is TRBV2 and J usage is TRBJ2-3; tentative D call: TRBD2 (7 bases). The CDR3 is made up of 15 amino acids. The germline CDR1 and CDR2 sequences are SNHLY and FYNNEI. Trimming took 5 bases from V and 2 from J, leaving 14 bases between them. The CDR3 loop is CASSTRGAYTDTQYF. CDR3 in DNA: TGTGCCAGCAGTACCCGGGGGGCCTACACAGATACGCAGTATTTT.

The genes are TRBV23-1 and TRBJ1-4, with D unclear. TRBV23-1 is assigned to the ORF class and has an uncertain function. This CDR3 contains 12 residues. V was clipped by 10 bases and J by 8 bases, with 14 bases between them. The CDR3 nucleotides read TGCGCCAAAGAACACCCCGGGGAAAAACTGTTTTTT. Amino acids: CAKEHPGEKLFF.

The rearrangement links TRBV15 to TRBJ1-5; 10 bases are shared with TRBD1. Germline CDR1 LNHNV, CDR2 YYDKDF (reference sequence). There are 20 residues in the CDR3. The V and J ends lost 0 bases and 0 bases, in that order; junction bases with no gene match: 11. The CDR3 spells CATSRERGQGGSRSNQPQHF. Written as DNA, the CDR3 is TGTGCCACCAGCAGAGAACGCGGACAGGGGGGAAGCCGTAGCAATCAGCCCCAGCATTTT.

The chain links TRBV6-5 to TRBJ2-2; D unresolved. V lost 2 bases and J lost 1, with 8 bases in between. The CDR3 is 15 amino acids. Per germline, CDR1 MNHEY and CDR2 SVGAGI. The CDR3 bases are TGTGCCAGCAGTTACCTAGTTGGGAACACCGGGGAGCTGTTTTTT. Its protein product is CASSYLVGNTGELFF.

This clone is categorized as medium-sized. V gene TRBV10-3 combines with J gene TRBJ1-1, with TRBD1 matching over 7 bases. There are 13 residues in the CDR3. In germline, CDR1 is ENHRY, CDR2 SYGVKD. The junction had 4 bases not matched to a gene; V was cut back by 4 bases and J by 5 bases. CDR3 residues: CAISGQGRTEAFF. In nucleotides, the CDR3 is TGTGCCATCAGTGGACAGGGAAGGACTGAAGCTTTCTTT.